This T cell receptor (beta chain) appears in the sequencing data of a study of T cells in Graves' hyperthyroidism and ophthalmopathy. In the study overall: At the time of initial diagnosis and before any treatment, peripheral blood was collected. Study conclusions and caveats: A model using 13 V-J features told ophthalmopathy apart from stable hyperthyroidism. Among clonotypes expanded in thyroid above 0.001, most were also found in blood.

PBMCs came from over 8.5 ml fresh peripheral blood. Per germline, CDR1 SEHNR and CDR2 FQNEAQ (reference sequence). The ends were cut back, 5 bases at V and 2 bases at J, with 12 bases in the middle. This CDR3 spans 15 amino acids. Turning to this clonotype: Its specificity is not known.

From RNA transcripts, TCR beta CDR3 regions were amplified. During a first-round RT-PCR of the TCR CDR3, the HTBI primer set was used. TCRdb used MiXCR to reprocess the multiplex PCR reads, holding one entry per CDR3 protein. The sample comprises fewer than 450,000 distinct CDR3 sequences, around 20% of which are singletons, and 40% rests with the top ten. Sequenced sample: blood. The rearrangement joins TRBV7-9 to TRBJ2-2; D may be TRBD2 (6 bases). The TCR sequence derives from a man younger than 35 with Graves' ophthalmopathy. The CDR3 coding sequence is TGTGCCAGCAGCCCCCTGGGACTCAACACCGGGGAGCTGTTTTTT. Encoded protein: CASSPLGLNTGELFF.